These 5 T cell receptor beta chains were all obtained from the same sample, sequenced in a study of blood T cell repertoires in COVID-19. Libraries were prepared by immunoSEQ multiplex PCR; TCRdb keeps only in-frame clonotypes and omits some of them. The repertoire has about 54,000 clones, just over 90% of them found once; the top ten carry 7.5% to 9.5%. Input material: peripheral blood. The receptors derive from a woman in her thirties or forties with active COVID-19.

This clone was observed once. The chain has TRBV11-3 and TRBJ1-4, with D perhaps matching TRBD1 (6 bases). The ends were cut back, 1 base at V and 7 bases at J, with 16 bases in the middle. CDR3 length equals 16 residues. Germline-derived CDR1 and CDR2 are SGHNT and YENEEA. CDR3 DNA sequence: TGTGCCAGCAGCTTAGCTGTAACAGGGTCCGGTGAAAAACTGTTTTTT. This translates into CASSLAVTGSGEKLFF.

V and J are TRBV6-1 and TRBJ1-5, with a weak D call TRBD1 (6 bases). The V and J ends lost 4 bases and 3 bases respectively, with 16 bases between them. The CDR3 is 16 residues long. Germline V gene sequence: CDR1 MNHNS, CDR2 SASEGT. CDR3 nucleotide sequence: TGTGCCAGCAGTGTACATAGGGGGACGATCAATCAGCCCCAGCATTTT. Translating gives CASSVHRGTINQPQHF.

V gene TRBV19 combines with J gene TRBJ1-5; D is undetermined. The CDR3 sequence is 13 residues long. Germline CDR1 LNHDA, CDR2 SQIVND (reference sequence). V was shortened by 4 bases and J by 7 bases, with 11 bases between the two germline ends. The CDR3 sequence is CASSTGVWQPQHF. The CDR3 bases are TGTGCCAGTAGTACCGGAGTTTGGCAGCCCCAGCATTTT. The whole variable domain, remainder taken from reference TRBV19 and TRBJ1-5, is DGGITQSPKYLFRKEGQNVTLSCEQNLNHDAMYWYRQDPGQGLRLIYYSQIVNDFQKGDIAEGYSVSREKKESFPLTVTSAQKNPTAFYLCASSTGVWQPQHFGDGTRLSIL.

The chain links TRBV12-3 or TRBV12-4 to TRBJ1-2; 8 bases are shared with TRBD1. CDR3 length: 13 amino acids. The V segment lost 5 bases and the J segment 1 base; nucleotides outside the gene matches: 0. For the CDR3, the DNA is TGTGCCAGCAGTGACAGGGGTAACTATGGCTACACCTTC. It translates to CASSDRGNYGYTF.

The rearrangement uses TRBV5-1 and TRBJ1-3, with D unresolved. The germline V gene encodes CDR1 SGHRS and CDR2 YFSETQ. V was trimmed by 2 bases and J by 4 bases, leaving 4 bases between them. The CDR3 sequence is 12 residues long. This CDR3 reads CASSLEGNTIYF. DNA for the CDR3: TGCGCCAGCAGCTTAGAGGGAAACACCATATATTTT.